Described below is a single T cell receptor beta chain sequence and its context. Its antigen remains unknown. In the original workflow: Junction-only sequences without quality scores were provided by ImmunoSEQ, so filtering was different. Repertoires were generated with immunoSEQ multiplex PCR, while TCRdb's copy carries only in-frame clones and drops some. V and J calls and clone size are copied from that table; D and trimming were computed from the DNA. The repertoire includes about 1 million clones, around 74% of them detected once, and roughly 1.4% sits in the top ten. The source of the sample is a study of shared clonotypes between healthy human individuals. Those who donated, Caucasian adults without exception, all lived in Nashville, Tennessee. Naive CD45RA+ and memory CD45RA-negative subsets were split from CD4+ cells. General study points: Generally, naive subsets came out with larger estimated richness than memory subsets.

The CDR3 extends over 12 amino acids. Germline loops: CDR1 LGHNA, CDR2 YNFKEQ. Trimming removed 5 bases from V and 3 bases from J, with 7 bases in between. This TCR was sampled from a man aged 18-30 years in good health. The chain carries TRBV4-2 and TRBJ2-5; D gene ambiguous. Sequences were obtained from memory CD4+ T cells sorted from blood. The subset denotes: CD45RA-negative fraction. The CDR3 DNA is TGTGCCAGCAGCAATGGGGAAGAGACCCAGTACTTC. Translated: CASSNGEETQYF.